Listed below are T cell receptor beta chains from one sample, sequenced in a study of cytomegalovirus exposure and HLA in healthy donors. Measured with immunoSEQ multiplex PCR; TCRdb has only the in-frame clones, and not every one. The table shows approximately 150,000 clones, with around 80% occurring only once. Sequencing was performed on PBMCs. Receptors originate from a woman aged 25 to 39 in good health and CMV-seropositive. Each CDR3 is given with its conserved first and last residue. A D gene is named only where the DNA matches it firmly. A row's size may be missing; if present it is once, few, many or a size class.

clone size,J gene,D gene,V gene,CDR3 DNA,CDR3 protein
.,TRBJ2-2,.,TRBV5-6,TGTGCCAGCAGGGGCCCAGGGGTCAGGACCGGGGAGCTGTTTTTT,CASRGPGVRTGELFF
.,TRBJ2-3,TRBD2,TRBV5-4,TGTGCCAGCAGCCTCGGACTAGCGGGGGACCAGAGCACAGATACGCAGTATTTT,CASSLGLAGDQSTDTQYF
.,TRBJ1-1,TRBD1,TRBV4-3,TGCGCCAGCAGCCTAAGGCGTCGCAGGGGGCAGAACACTGAAGCTTTCTTT,CASSLRRRRGQNTEAFF
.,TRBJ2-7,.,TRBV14,TGTGCCAGCAGCCAAGATCTGGGGAGGAGCTACGAGCAGTACTTC,CASSQDLGRSYEQYF
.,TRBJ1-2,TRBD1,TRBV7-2,TGTGCCAGCAGCCCGTACTGGACAGGGGGCCATGGCTACACCTTC,CASSPYWTGGHGYTF
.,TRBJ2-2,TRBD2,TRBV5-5,TGTGCCAGCAGCTTGGGGCTAGCGGGGGGCCGGAACACCGGGGAGCTGTTTTTT,CASSLGLAGGRNTGELFF
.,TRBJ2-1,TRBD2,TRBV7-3,TGTGCCAGCAGCTTAAGCGGGAGATACAATGAGCAGTTCTTC,CASSLSGRYNEQFF
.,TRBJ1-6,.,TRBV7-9,TGTTCCAGCAGCTCGATAGCGGGACGGTATAATTCACCCCTCCACTTT,CSSSSIAGRYNSPLHF
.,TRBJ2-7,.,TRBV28,TGTGCCAGCACCAACAGCTACGAGCAGTACTTC,CASTNSYEQYF
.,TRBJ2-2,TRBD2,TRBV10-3,TGTGCCATCAGTGAACAGACTAGCCCGGCCGGGGAGCTGTTTTTT,CAISEQTSPAGELFF
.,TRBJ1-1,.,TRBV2,TGTGCCAGCAGGAAAACAAGAGAAGCTTTCTTT,CASRKTREAFF
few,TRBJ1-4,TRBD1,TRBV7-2,TGTGCCAGCAGCTTTACAGGGGGCGGAGGGAAACTGTTTTTT,CASSFTGGGGKLFF
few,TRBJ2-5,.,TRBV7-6,TGTGCCAGCAGCTTAGGACTGACCCAGTACTTC,CASSLGLTQYF
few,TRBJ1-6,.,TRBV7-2,TGTGCCAGCTTCAACCCGGGGAATTCACCCCTCCACTTT,CASFNPGNSPLHF
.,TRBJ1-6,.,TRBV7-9,TGTGCCAGCAGCTTAGTTCAGGGTAGCGGTGCCTATAATTCACCCCTCCACTTT,CASSLVQGSGAYNSPLHF
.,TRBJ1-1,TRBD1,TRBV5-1,TGCGCCAGCAGCTTGACAGGGGGTAACACTGAAGCTTTCTTT,CASSLTGGNTEAFF
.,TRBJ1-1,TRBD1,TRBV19,TGTGCCAGTAGATCATGGGGGACAGGACCCATGAACACTGAAGCTTTCTTT,CASRSWGTGPMNTEAFF
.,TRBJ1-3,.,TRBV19,TGTGCCAGTTCTGTAATTGGAAACACCATATATTTT,CASSVIGNTIYF
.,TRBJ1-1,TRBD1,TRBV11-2,TGTGCCAGCAGCTTAGTAGGCTCAGGGGGCACTGAAGCTTTCTTT,CASSLVGSGGTEAFF
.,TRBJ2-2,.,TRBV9,TGTGCCAGCAGCGTTACTGACAGGGACTACACCGGGGAGCTGTTTTTT,CASSVTDRDYTGELFF
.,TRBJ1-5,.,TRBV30,TGTGCCTGGACCCCCGGGAGTAATCAGCCCCAGCATTTT,CAWTPGSNQPQHF
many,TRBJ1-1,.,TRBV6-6,TGTGCCAGCAACCTAATTGGGAGGGGTACTGAAGCTTTCTTT,CASNLIGRGTEAFF
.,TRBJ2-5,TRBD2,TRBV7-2,TGTGCCAGCAGCCCACAGGGTCGGGGGGGGCAAGAGACCCAGTACTTC,CASSPQGRGGQETQYF
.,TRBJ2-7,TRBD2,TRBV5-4,TGTGCCAGCAGCAGACCCCGGACTAGCGGGGATTCCTACGAGCAGTACTTC,CASSRPRTSGDSYEQYF
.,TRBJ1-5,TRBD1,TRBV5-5,TGTGCCAGCAGCTTGAGTTCAGGGGGCTGGCAGCCCCAGCATTTT,CASSLSSGGWQPQHF
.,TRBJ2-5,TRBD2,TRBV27,TGTGCCAGCATAAGCGGGGGTGACCAAGAGACCCAGTACTTC,CASISGGDQETQYF
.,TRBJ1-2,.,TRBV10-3,TGTGCCATCAGTGGGGTTCAGGCCGCACATAACTATGGCTACACCTTC,CAISGVQAAHNYGYTF
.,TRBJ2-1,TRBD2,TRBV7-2,TGTGCCAGCAGACGAGCGGGGTTATACAATGAGCAGTTCTTC,CASRRAGLYNEQFF
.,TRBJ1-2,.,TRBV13,TGTGCCAGCAGCCGGGTGGGGGGCTATGGCTACACCTTC,CASSRVGGYGYTF
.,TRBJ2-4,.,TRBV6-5,TGTGCCAGCAGTTACTCGAGAGCCAAAAACATTCAGTACTTC,CASSYSRAKNIQYF
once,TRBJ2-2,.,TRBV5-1,TGCGCCAGCAGCTTGGCCCCGTTAACCGGGGAGCTGTTTTTT,CASSLAPLTGELFF
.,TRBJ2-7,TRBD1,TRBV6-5,TGTGCCAGCAGTCCCCCCGGGACAGGTGCCTACGAGCAGTACTTC,CASSPPGTGAYEQYF
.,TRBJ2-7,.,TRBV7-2,TGTGCCAGCAGCCCGTTCAGGGGGGACGAGCAGTACTTC,CASSPFRGDEQYF
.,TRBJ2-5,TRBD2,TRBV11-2,TGTGCCAGCAGCTTGGGCCCGGGGGGGCGTCAAGAGACCCAGTACTTC,CASSLGPGGRQETQYF
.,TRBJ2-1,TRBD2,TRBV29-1,TGCAGCGTTGAAGATCCGGTTCTAGCGGGGGGGTACAATGAGCAGTTCTTC,CSVEDPVLAGGYNEQFF
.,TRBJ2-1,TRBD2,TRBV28,TGTGCCAGTTCTTTAACTAGCGGGGGTTACAATGAGCAGTTCTTC,CASSLTSGGYNEQFF
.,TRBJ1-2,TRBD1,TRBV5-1,TGCGCCAGCAGTTTGGACAGGTTCTATGGCTACACCTTC,CASSLDRFYGYTF
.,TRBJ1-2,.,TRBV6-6,TGTGCCAGCAGTGGGACTACAGGCTACACCTTC,CASSGTTGYTF
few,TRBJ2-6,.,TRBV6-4,TGTGCCAGCAGTATTACAGGGTCTGGGGCCAACGTCCTGACTTTC,CASSITGSGANVLTF
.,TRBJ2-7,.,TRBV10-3,TGTGCCATCAGTGATCGAGGCCACCAGTACTTC,CAISDRGHQYF
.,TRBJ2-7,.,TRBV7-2,TGTGCCAGCAGCTCCACAGGATTATCCTACGAGCAGTACTTC,CASSSTGLSYEQYF
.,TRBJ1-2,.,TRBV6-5,TGTGCCAGCAAAGAAACTGCGGCTAACTATGGCTACACCTTC,CASKETAANYGYTF
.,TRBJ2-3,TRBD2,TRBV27,TGTGCCAGCAGTTTGGGACTAGCGGGGGTAGATACGCAGTATTTT,CASSLGLAGVDTQYF